This TCR beta chain was captured in a study of blood T cell repertoires in COVID-19. On the study more broadly: From the United States, Italy and Spain came samples of acute and convalescent COVID-19. T cells, B-cell-depleted T cells, or PBMCs provided the cDNA or gDNA that served as material.

The CDR3 covers 15 residues. Unmatched junction bases numbered 4, after V lost 1 base and J lost 5 bases. Germline CDR1 reads SGHNT; CDR2 reads YENEEA. The table came from immunoSEQ multiplex PCR; TCRdb's copy has only in-frame clones and leaves some out. The sample lists about 260,000 clones; around 89% were seen once. The clonotype originates from a woman aged 18-29 years who had recovered from COVID-19. This chain links TRBV11-3 with TRBJ2-5; 10 bases align to TRBD2. Sequences were obtained from PBMCs or T cells enriched from blood (not recorded which). The CDR3 sequence: CASSLASGGGETQYF. The CDR3, as DNA: TGTGCCAGCAGCTTAGCTAGCGGGGGTGGCGAGACCCAGTACTTC.